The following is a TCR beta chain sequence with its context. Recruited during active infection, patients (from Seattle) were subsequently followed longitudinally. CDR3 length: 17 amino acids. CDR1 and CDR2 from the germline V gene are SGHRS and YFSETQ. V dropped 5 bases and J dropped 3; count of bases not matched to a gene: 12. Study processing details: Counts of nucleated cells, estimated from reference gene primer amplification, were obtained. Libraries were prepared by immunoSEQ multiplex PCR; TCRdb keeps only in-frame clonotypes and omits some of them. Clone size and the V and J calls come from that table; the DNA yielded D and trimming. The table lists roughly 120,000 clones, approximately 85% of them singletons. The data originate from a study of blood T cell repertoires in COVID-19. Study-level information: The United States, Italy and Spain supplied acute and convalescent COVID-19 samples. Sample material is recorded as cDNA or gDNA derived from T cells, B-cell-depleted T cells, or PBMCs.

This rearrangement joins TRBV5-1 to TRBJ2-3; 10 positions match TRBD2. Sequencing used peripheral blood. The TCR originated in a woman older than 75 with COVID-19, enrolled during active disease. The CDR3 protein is CASSEFGAGGMTDTQYF. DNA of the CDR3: TGCGCCAGCAGTGAATTCGGAGCGGGAGGGATGACAGATACGCAGTATTTT.